These 4 T cell receptor beta chains came from one sample sequenced in a study of T-cell memory formation after mild COVID-19. TCRdb re-called the 5' RACE reads with MiXCR, one entry per CDR3 protein. The data contain roughly 160,000 distinct CDR3 sequences, 11% of them singletons. Sequencing used PBMCs or a T cell subset sorted from them (not recorded which). These receptors were obtained from a man between 18 and 29 years old who had mild COVID-19 (a few samples of this study predate the infection). Cell type and time point are not known.

This chain connects TRBV25-1 to TRBJ1-3, with D hard to call. Trimming took off 6 bases at V and 0 bases at J, with 15 bases between the two ends. The germline V gene has CDR1 MGHDK and CDR2 SYGVNS. There are 16 residues in the CDR3. The CDR3 reads CASSQVGTLSGNTIYF. In DNA form, the CDR3 reads TGTGCCAGCAGCCAGGTGGGAACCCTCTCTGGAAACACCATATATTTT.

This clonotype showed up many times. Its ends do not fully match the called genes, so a read error is possible. The V gene is TRBV12-3 or TRBV12-4, the J gene TRBJ1-1; no clear D. The CDR3 loop spans 13 amino acids. CDR3 residues: CASSLGRNTEAFF. In DNA, the CDR3 is TGTGCCAGCAGCTTAGGCAGGAACACTGAAGCTTTCTTT.

This clonotype has just a few counts. The chain couples TRBV6-5 to TRBJ1-3; D is ambiguous. V gave up 0 bases and J gave up 1 base, with 10 bases separating them. CDR1 and CDR2 from the germline V gene are MNHEY and SVGAGI. There are 16 residues in the CDR3. The CDR3 reads CASSYSMWGSGNTIYF. In nucleotides, the CDR3 is TGTGCCAGCAGTTACTCGATGTGGGGATCTGGAAACACCATATATTTT.

The chain has TRBV20-1 and TRBJ1-2, with 9 nucleotides matching TRBD1. This CDR3 is 17 amino acids long. Germline trimming cut 0 bases from V and 7 bases from J; bases unmatched to any gene: 15. Germline loops: CDR1 DFQATT, CDR2 SNEGSKA (reference sequence). CDR3 nucleotides: TGCAGTGCTAGAGATCGGGGACAGGGTTTGGGCGTTCGTGGCTACACCTTC. Translating gives CSARDRGQGLGVRGYTF.